Sequencing of this TCR beta chain was carried out in a study of shared clonotypes between healthy human individuals. Overall study results and limits: How much donors shared clonotypes was expected to be affected by sequencing depth. It was observed that about 5% of naive CD4 clonotypes were shared across a handful of donors. Rarefaction showed sorted-subset sequencing was incomplete despite large depth.

On this clone: Its antigen is not identified.

Trimming removed 6 bases from V and 0 bases from J, with 15 bases in between. The CDR3 extends over 17 amino acids. CDR1 is MNHEY and CDR2 is SMNVEV in the germline V gene (reference sequence). The deep-level immunoSEQ assay was used. This table comes from immunoSEQ multiplex PCR, and its TCRdb copy is limited to in-frame clones, with some not included. The sample lists 300,000 to 400,000 clones; 73% were seen once. Sequencing input: memory CD4+ T cells sorted from blood. Subset here: CD45RA-negative fraction. The V call is TRBV27, the J call TRBJ2-6, with D possibly being TRBD1 (6 bases). This TCR derives from a man aged 25-40 years in good health. The DNA for the CDR3 is TGTGCCAGCAGGCGGGCAGGGGCCCTCTCTGGGGCCAACGTCCTGACTTTC. Its translation: CASRRAGALSGANVLTF.